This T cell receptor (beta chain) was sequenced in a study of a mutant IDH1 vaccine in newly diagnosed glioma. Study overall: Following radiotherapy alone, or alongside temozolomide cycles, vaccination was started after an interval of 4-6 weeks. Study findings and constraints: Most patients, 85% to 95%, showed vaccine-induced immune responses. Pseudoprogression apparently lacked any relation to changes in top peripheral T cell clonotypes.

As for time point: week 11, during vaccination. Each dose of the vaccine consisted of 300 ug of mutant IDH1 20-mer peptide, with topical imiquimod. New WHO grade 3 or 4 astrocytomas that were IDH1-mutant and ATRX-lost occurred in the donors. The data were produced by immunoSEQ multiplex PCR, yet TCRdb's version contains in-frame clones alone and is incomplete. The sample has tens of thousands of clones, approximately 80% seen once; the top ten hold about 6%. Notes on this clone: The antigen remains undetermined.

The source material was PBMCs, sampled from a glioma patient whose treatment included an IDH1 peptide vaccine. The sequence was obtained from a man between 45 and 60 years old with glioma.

The DNA of the CDR3 is TGTGCCAGCGGCCAAGAGACCCAGTACTTC. Translated: CASGQETQYF. J is TRBJ2-5 and V is TRBV11-3, with D unclear. The CDR3 has 10 residues. Germline lookup yields CDR1 SGHNT and CDR2 YENEEA. V was cut by 8 bases and J by 1 base, with 2 bases left in between. Together with reference TRBV11-3 and TRBJ2-5, the CDR3 gives the full variable domain: EAGVVQSPRYKIIEKKQPVAFWCNPISGHNTLYWYLQNLGQGPELLIRYENEEAVDDSQLPKDRFSAERLKGVDSTLKIQPAELGDSAVYLCASGQETQYFGPGTRLLVL.